The 23 T cell receptor beta chains in this list originate from one sample, sequenced in a study of memory CD4+ T cells and cytomegalovirus serostatus (dated by TCRdb to between 2017 and 2020). Single viable CD3+CD4+CD8-CD45RO+ cells were sorted as memory CD4+ T cells on a FACSAria II. Receptors were amplified or captured by the immunoSEQ multiplex PCR assay. As stored in TCRdb, this immuneACCESS dataset retains in-frame rearrangements with V and J assigned. A fraction of the clones does not appear; measured against another copy, unresolved V genes explain less than half of the discrepancy, and the remainder lacks a known reason. The sample has about 75,000 clones on record, around 82% of them singletons. Of the sample, 2.5% to 3% is held by the ten largest clones. Sequences were obtained from memory CD4+ T cells from blood. The receptors were gathered from an adult in good health and CMV-seropositive.

The V gene is TRBV27, the J gene TRBJ2-3; a possible D gene is TRBD2 (5 bases). V was cut by 5 bases and J by 2 bases, with 8 bases left in between. The length of the CDR3 is 13 residues. CDR1 and CDR2 (germline): MNHEY, SMNVEV (reference sequence). The CDR3 is CASSGLNTDTQYF. CDR3 nucleotide sequence: TGTGCCAGCAGTGGACTGAACACAGATACGCAGTATTTT.

The V and J genes are TRBV11-1 and TRBJ2-5; D may be TRBD1 or TRBD2 (6 bases each). This CDR3 has 15 amino acids. Germline V gene lookup returns CDR1 SGHAT and CDR2 FQDESV (reference sequence). Trimming pared 7 bases from V and 4 bases from J, leaving 19 bases between. CDR3 amino acids: CASTLTGRGRETQYF. CDR3 sequence (DNA): TGTGCCAGCACCCTTACTGGACGGGGGCGAGAGACCCAGTACTTC.

This clone was seen a few times. The chain combines TRBV2 with TRBJ1-2, with 8 bases aligning to TRBD1. This CDR3 is 14 amino acids long. Looked up from germline, CDR1 is SNHLY and CDR2 is FYNNEI. Losses at the gene ends were 2 bases for V and 8 bases for J; bases not matched to a gene: 7. CDR3 amino acids: CASSEPGGRGGYTF. CDR3 coding DNA: TGTGCCAGCAGTGAACCAGGGGGCAGGGGAGGCTACACCTTC.

This clone was detected once. The gene calls are TRBV6-1 and TRBJ1-1; 9 nucleotides agree with TRBD1. V shed 6 bases, J shed 5 bases, and the junction held 7 bases outside the gene matches. This CDR3 comprises 14 residues. CDR1 MNHNS and CDR2 SASEGT come from the germline V gene. CDR3 residues: CASSHRGLETEAFF. CDR3 in DNA: TGTGCCAGCAGCCACAGGGGGCTGGAGACTGAAGCTTTCTTT.

The chain joins TRBV6-1 to TRBJ1-4; D unclear. The V gene's germline CDR1 is MNHNS and CDR2 SASEGT. Trimming removed 7 bases at V and 6 bases at J, with 9 bases between. This CDR3 is 12 amino acids long. The CDR3 is CASKPGYEKLFF. The CDR3 DNA follows: TGTGCCAGCAAACCCGGGTATGAAAAACTGTTTTTT.

The chain recombines TRBV30 with TRBJ2-1; D may match TRBD1 or TRBD2 (6 bases each). This CDR3 region has 15 residues. V shed 0 bases and J shed 5 bases, with 14 bases lying between them. CDR1 and CDR2 (germline): GTSNPN, SVGIG (reference sequence). The CDR3 sequence: CAWSVLDGGNNEQFF. CDR3 nucleotides: TGTGCCTGGAGTGTACTGGACGGGGGCAACAATGAGCAGTTCTTC.

The chain combines TRBV30 with TRBJ2-1; TRBD2 aligns across 8 bases. Losses at the gene ends were 2 bases for V and 9 bases for J; bases not matched to a gene: 12. The germline CDR1 and CDR2 sequences are GTSNPN and SVGIG (reference sequence). This CDR3 spans 15 amino acids. The CDR3 reads CAWSPGGAGAGEQFF. The DNA for the CDR3 is TGTGCCTGGAGTCCGGGGGGAGCGGGGGCCGGTGAGCAGTTCTTC.

The rearrangement links TRBV7-9 to TRBJ1-3, with a tentative D call TRBD1 (5 bases). CDR1 is SEHNR and CDR2 is FQNEAQ in the germline V gene (reference sequence). The CDR3 is 16 amino acids. Trimming left V 6 bases short and J 0 bases short, with 15 bases between. Here the CDR3 reads CASSPGKGSSGNTIYF. The DNA for the CDR3 is TGTGCCAGCAGTCCAGGGAAGGGGAGCTCTGGAAACACCATATATTTT. The full variable domain, its missing parts supplied by reference TRBV7-9 and TRBJ1-3, is DTGVSQNPRHKITKRGQNVTFRCDPISEHNRLYWYRQTLGQGPEFLTYFQNEAQLEKSRLLSDRFSAERPKGSFSTLEIQRTEQGDSAMYLCASSPGKGSSGNTIYFGEGSWLTVV.

V and J are TRBV27 and TRBJ1-2, with 9 bases lining up with TRBD1. This CDR3 spans 17 amino acids. Germline V gene lookup returns CDR1 MNHEY and CDR2 SMNVEV (reference sequence). V dropped 4 bases and J dropped 5; count of bases not matched to a gene: 14. The CDR3 region has the DNA TGTGCCAGCAGTTCTTTCCTTCGGGACAGGGACTTATATGGCTACACCTTC. Protein: CASSSFLRDRDLYGYTF.

The chain employs TRBV15 and TRBJ1-5, with D maybe TRBD1 (5 bases). V was trimmed by 4 bases and J by 9 bases, leaving 19 bases between them. The CDR3 is 15 residues long. CDR1 is LNHNV, CDR2 YYDKDF, per germline (reference sequence). CDR3 sequence (DNA): TGTGCCACCAGCACGGGGGAAGCGAATTTCCCGCCCCAGCATTTT. Amino acid sequence: CATSTGEANFPPQHF.

The genes are TRBV30 and TRBJ1-1; no reliable D call. CDR1 GTSNPN and CDR2 SVGIG come from the germline V gene (reference sequence). The V end was cut by 5 bases, the J end by 4 bases, with 14 bases between. The CDR3 runs 13 residues. CDR3 protein: CAWALTLGTEAFF. In DNA form, the CDR3 reads TGTGCCTGGGCCCTAACTCTGGGCACTGAAGCTTTCTTT.

This chain uses TRBV7-2 with TRBJ2-1; 10 nucleotides agree with TRBD2. Trimming cost V 5 bases and J 7 bases; bases outside gene matches: 8. From germline, CDR1 is SGHTA and CDR2 FQGNSA. The CDR3 runs 15 residues. CDR3 DNA sequence: TGTGCCAGCAGCCCGTGGACTAGCGGTGGGAATGAGCAGTTCTTC. Its protein is CASSPWTSGGNEQFF.

The V and J genes are TRBV18 and TRBJ2-5; D is undetermined. Germline loops: CDR1 KGHSH, CDR2 LQKENI. Trimming removed 3 bases from V and 4 bases from J, with 6 bases in between. This CDR3 region has 12 residues. The CDR3 nucleotides read TGTGCCAGCTCACCTTCCGGAGAGACCCAGTACTTC. This codes for CASSPSGETQYF.

The chain employs TRBV11-2 and TRBJ1-3, with unresolved D. Trimming cost V 8 bases and J 0 bases, with 8 bases left between them. The CDR3 totals 13 residues. Per the germline V gene, CDR1 is SGHAT and CDR2 is FQNNGV. DNA for the CDR3: TGTGCCAGCCGTCGTTTCTCTGGAAACACCATATATTTT. Its translation is CASRRFSGNTIYF.

The chain combines TRBV2 with TRBJ1-2; the match to TRBD1 covers 7 bases. CDR1 and CDR2 (germline): SNHLY, FYNNEI. The CDR3 is 13 amino acids. The V and J ends lost 7 bases and 8 bases, in that order; junction bases with no gene match: 10. The CDR3: CASTGDTGVGYTF. The CDR3 region has the DNA TGTGCCAGCACTGGAGACACAGGGGTGGGCTACACCTTC. Together with reference TRBV2 and TRBJ1-2, the CDR3 gives the full variable domain: EPEVTQTPSHQVTQMGQEVILRCVPISNHLYFYWYRQILGQKVEFLVSFYNNEISEKSEIFDDQFSVERPDGSNFTLKIRSTKLEDSAMYFCASTGDTGVGYTFGSGTRLTVV.

The chain links TRBV25-1 to TRBJ1-3, with 7 bases aligning to TRBD1. The CDR3 consists of 15 residues. J was trimmed by 4 bases and V by 0 bases; bases with no gene match: 3. Germline lookup yields CDR1 MGHDK and CDR2 SYGVNS. CDR3 nucleotides: TGTGCCAGCAGTGAATACGTGGGACAGGGAAACACCATATATTTT. Residues: CASSEYVGQGNTIYF. The full variable domain, completed using reference TRBV25-1 and TRBJ1-3, is EADIYQTPRYLVIGTGKKITLECSQTMGHDKMYWYQQDPGMELHLIHYSYGVNSTEKGDLSSESTVSRIRTEHFPLTLESARPSHTSQYLCASSEYVGQGNTIYFGEGSWLTVV.

This chain links TRBV5-6 with TRBJ2-5; the D gene is possibly TRBD1 (5 bases). Trimming pared 0 bases from V and 5 bases from J, leaving 14 bases between. CDR3 length: 15 residues. In germline, CDR1 is SGHDT, CDR2 YYEEEE. CDR3 DNA: TGTGCCAGCAGCTTGGACCTCCAGGGCCAGGAGACCCAGTACTTC. It encodes CASSLDLQGQETQYF.

This clone showed up many times. V is TRBV1 and J is TRBJ2-7; the D segment call TRBD2 is taken from the table without a DNA check. TRBV1 is recorded as a pseudogene. The CDR3 contains 16 residues. CDR3 nucleotides: TGCACCAGCAGCCAAGGACGATGCCGCGGGGGATACGAGCAGTACGTC. It translates to CTSSQGRCRGGYEQYV.

V usage is TRBV7-2 and J usage is TRBJ2-2; D not certain. The CDR3 runs to 15 residues. Per germline, CDR1 SGHTA and CDR2 FQGNSA. The V end lost 5 bases, the J end lost 0 bases, and 10 bases lay between the germline ends. The CDR3 DNA sequence: TGTGCCAGCAGCCCCTCGACGGCGAACACCGGGGAGCTGTTTTTT. Amino acid sequence: CASSPSTANTGELFF.

By its share, this clone is medium-sized. This chain joins TRBV2 and TRBJ1-6, with D unclear. Deletions cut 8 bases from V and 0 bases from J, with 17 bases between. From germline, CDR1 is SNHLY and CDR2 FYNNEI. The CDR3 sequence is 17 residues long. This CDR3 reads CASCKDQASSYNSPLHF. The CDR3 DNA is TGTGCCAGCTGTAAGGACCAGGCGAGCTCCTATAATTCACCCCTCCACTTT.

V is TRBV10-2 and J is TRBJ2-1; TRBD1 might be the D (5 bases). V shed 6 bases and J shed 3 bases, with 9 bases lying between them. From germline, CDR1 is WSHSY and CDR2 SAAADI. The CDR3 runs to 13 residues. CDR3 amino acids: CASSLGHYNEQFF. The CDR3 bases are TGCGCCAGCAGCCTAGGACACTACAATGAGCAGTTCTTC.

V and J are TRBV2 and TRBJ2-1; 13 nucleotides line up with TRBD2. The CDR3 spans 15 residues. The trim removed 1 base at V and 6 bases at J, leaving 0 bases unmatched. CDR1 SNHLY and CDR2 FYNNEI come from the germline V gene. The CDR3: CASSEGLAGGNEQFF. CDR3 bases: TGTGCCAGCAGTGAAGGACTAGCGGGGGGCAATGAGCAGTTCTTC. Combining the CDR3 with reference TRBV2 and TRBJ2-1 gives the whole variable domain EPEVTQTPSHQVTQMGQEVILRCVPISNHLYFYWYRQILGQKVEFLVSFYNNEISEKSEIFDDQFSVERPDGSNFTLKIRSTKLEDSAMYFCASSEGLAGGNEQFFGPGTRLTVL.

To note about this clone: This sample includes further DNA sequences coding for the same CDR3. This chain connects TRBV2 to TRBJ2-1; 8 bases map to TRBD2. Germline loops: CDR1 SNHLY, CDR2 FYNNEI. This CDR3 comprises 15 residues. V lost 6 bases, J lost 2 bases, and 6 bases stayed unmatched. In DNA, the CDR3 is TGTGCCAGCAGCGCCACTAGCGGTGCCTACAATGAGCAGTTCTTC. Translating gives CASSATSGAYNEQFF.